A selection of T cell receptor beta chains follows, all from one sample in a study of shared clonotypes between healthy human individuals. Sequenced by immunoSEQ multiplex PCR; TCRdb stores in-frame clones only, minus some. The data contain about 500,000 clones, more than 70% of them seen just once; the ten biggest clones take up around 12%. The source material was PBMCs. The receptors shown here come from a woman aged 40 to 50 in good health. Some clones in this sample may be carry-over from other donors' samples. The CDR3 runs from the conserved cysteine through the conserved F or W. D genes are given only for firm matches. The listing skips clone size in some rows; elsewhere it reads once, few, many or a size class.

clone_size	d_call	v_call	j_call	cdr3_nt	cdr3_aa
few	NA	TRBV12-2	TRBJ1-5	TGTGCAAGTCGCTTAGTCCAGGGGAGTGGTAGCAATCAGCCCCAGCATTTT	CASRLVQGSGSNQPQHF
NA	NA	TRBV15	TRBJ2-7	TGTGCCACCAGCCATTTCAAGGGGGGTCAGGACGAGCAGTACTTC	CATSHFKGGQDEQYF
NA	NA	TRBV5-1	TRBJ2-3	TGCGCCAGCAGCTTGGTTAGCGCCACAGGTACGCAGTATTTT	CASSLVSATGTQYF
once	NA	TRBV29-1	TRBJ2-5	TGCAGCGTTGAGTCCGGAGGGACTGAGACCCAGTACTTC	CSVESGGTETQYF
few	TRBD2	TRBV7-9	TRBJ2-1	TGTGCCAGCAGCCCGCTAGCGGACTCCTACAATGAGCAGTTCTTC	CASSPLADSYNEQFF
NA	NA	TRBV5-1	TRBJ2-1	TGCGCCAGCAGCCCGGGACTCTCCTACAATGAGCAGTTCTTC	CASSPGLSYNEQFF
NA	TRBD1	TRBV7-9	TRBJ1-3	TGTGCCAGCAGCTTAAGGGGGCCAGGGACTGGAAACACCATATATTTT	CASSLRGPGTGNTIYF
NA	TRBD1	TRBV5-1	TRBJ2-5	TGCGCCAGCAGCTTTTCAGGGGGTCAAGAGACCCAGTACTTC	CASSFSGGQETQYF
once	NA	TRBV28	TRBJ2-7	TGTGCCAGCAGTCAGGGTGGGGTGGGGGCCTACGAGCAGTACTTC	CASSQGGVGAYEQYF
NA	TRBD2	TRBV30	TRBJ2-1	TGTGCCTGGAGTCGGTCGGGACTACGCTACAATGAGCAGTTCTTC	CAWSRSGLRYNEQFF
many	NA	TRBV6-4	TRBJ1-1	TGTGCCAGCAGTGACTCTGAGAACACTGAAGCTTTCTTT	CASSDSENTEAFF
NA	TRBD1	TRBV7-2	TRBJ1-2	TGTGCCAGCAGCTTTACCGGGACAGGGGTGGGATTGGACTATGGCTACACCTTC	CASSFTGTGVGLDYGYTF
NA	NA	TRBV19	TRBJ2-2	TGTGCCAGCTTAGACCGCAGAGGGTCCGGGGAGCTGTTTTTT	CASLDRRGSGELFF
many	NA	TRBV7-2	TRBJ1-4	TGTGCCAGCAGCCGGATCCCCGGGAAGGAAAAACTGTTTTTT	CASSRIPGKEKLFF
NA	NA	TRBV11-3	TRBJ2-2	TGTGCCAGCAGCTCCCAGGGAGCGAACACCGGGGAGCTGTTTTTT	CASSSQGANTGELFF
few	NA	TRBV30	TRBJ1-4	TGTGCCTGGCTACCCCGAGGTTGGGGGGAAAAACTGTTTTTT	CAWLPRGWGEKLFF
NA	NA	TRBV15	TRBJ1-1	TGTGCCACCAGCAGGGCCGGCGAGGAGGCTGAAGCTTTCTTT	CATSRAGEEAEAFF
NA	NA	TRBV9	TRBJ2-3	TGTGCCAGCAGCGTAGGCCCCAGGGGAGGGGGCACAGATACGCAGTATTTT	CASSVGPRGGGTDTQYF
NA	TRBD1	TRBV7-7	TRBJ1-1	TGTGCTAGCAGCAAGGACAGGGAGACTGAAGCTTTCTTT	CASSKDRETEAFF
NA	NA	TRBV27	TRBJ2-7	TGTGCCAGCAGATCCTTGGGACGTTCCTACGAGCAGTACTTC	CASRSLGRSYEQYF
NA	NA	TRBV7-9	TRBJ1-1	TGTGCCAGCAGCTCATGGACGAGCGGCACTGAAGCTTTCTTT	CASSSWTSGTEAFF
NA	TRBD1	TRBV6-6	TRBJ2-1	TGTGCCAGCAGCACCTCAGGACAGGGGTCCTACAATGAGCAGTTCTTC	CASSTSGQGSYNEQFF
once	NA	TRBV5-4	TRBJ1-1	TGTGCCAGCAGCCCGGAGCGGGCCAACACTGAAGCTTTCTTT	CASSPERANTEAFF
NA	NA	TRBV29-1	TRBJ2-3	TGCAGCGTTGAAGCCCAGGGTCTGAGCACAGATACGCAGTATTTT	CSVEAQGLSTDTQYF
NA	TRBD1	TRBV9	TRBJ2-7	TGTGCCAGCAGCGTAGATAACAGGGGCTACGAGCAGTACTTC	CASSVDNRGYEQYF
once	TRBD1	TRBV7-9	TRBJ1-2	TGTGCCAGCAGCTTAGAAGGGACAGGGTATGGCTACACCTTC	CASSLEGTGYGYTF
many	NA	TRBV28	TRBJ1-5	TGTGCCAGCGGGCGGGGAGAGCTGGGGCGAAATCAGCCCCAGCATTTT	CASGRGELGRNQPQHF
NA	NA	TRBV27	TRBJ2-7	TGTGCCAGCAGTCCCCACGACTCCTACGAGCAGTACTTC	CASSPHDSYEQYF
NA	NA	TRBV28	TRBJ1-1	TGTGCCAGCAGCCTCTGGGCCCCACACCCTGAAGCTTTCTTT	CASSLWAPHPEAFF
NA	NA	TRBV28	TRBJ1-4	TGTGCCAGCAGTTCCCTTCCGGACTTCGCCGCAACTAATGAAAAACTGTTTTTT	CASSSLPDFAATNEKLFF
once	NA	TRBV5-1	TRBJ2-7	TGCGCCAGCAGCAAAAAGACAGAGGGCTACGAGCAGTACTTC	CASSKKTEGYEQYF
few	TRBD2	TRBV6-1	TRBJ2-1	TGTGCCAGCAGTGTAGGACTAGCGGGTCTAGGTAATGAGCAGTTCTTC	CASSVGLAGLGNEQFF
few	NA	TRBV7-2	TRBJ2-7	TGTGCCAGCAGCTTAGATAAGGGTTCTCACTACGAGCAGTACTTC	CASSLDKGSHYEQYF
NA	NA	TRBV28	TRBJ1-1	TGTGCCAGCAGGTCCCCGGGGCAAGGACCTCATGAAGCTTTCTTT	CASRSPGQGPHEAFF
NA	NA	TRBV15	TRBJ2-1	TGTGCCACCAGCAGAGACTACTACAATGAGCAGTTCTTC	CATSRDYYNEQFF
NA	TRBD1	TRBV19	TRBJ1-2	TGTGCCAGTAGAAGCCTAGGACAGGGCAAAGCTAACTATGGCTACACCTTC	CASRSLGQGKANYGYTF
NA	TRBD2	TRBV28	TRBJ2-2	TGTGCCAGCAACAGACTAGCGGGAGTAGCCGGGGAGCTGTTTTTT	CASNRLAGVAGELFF
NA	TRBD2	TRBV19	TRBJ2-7	TGTGCCACCGCACTAGCGGGAGAGAACGGGGAGCAGTACTTC	CATALAGENGEQYF
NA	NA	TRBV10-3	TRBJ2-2	TGTGCCATCAGAGATACAGGGACCACCGGGGAGCTGTTTTTT	CAIRDTGTTGELFF
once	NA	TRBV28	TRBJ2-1	TGTGCCAGCAGTGCCAGTGGGCACCCTTACAATGAGCAGTTCTTC	CASSASGHPYNEQFF
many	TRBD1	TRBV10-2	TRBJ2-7	TGCGCCAGCAGGGACAGGGCGTACGAGCAGTACTTC	CASRDRAYEQYF
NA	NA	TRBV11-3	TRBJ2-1	TGTGCCAGCAGCGGCCCGGCCAATGAGCAGTTCTTC	CASSGPANEQFF
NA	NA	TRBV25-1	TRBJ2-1	TGTGCCAGCAGTGATCAGAGGCAGACCAGAAACCCTTACAATGAGCAGTTCTTC	CASSDQRQTRNPYNEQFF
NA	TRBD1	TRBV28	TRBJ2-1	TGTGCCAGCAGTCCACCCTTGGACAGGGGGCGGAATGAGCAGTTCTTC	CASSPPLDRGRNEQFF
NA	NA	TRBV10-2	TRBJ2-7	TGCGCCAGCAGTGAGGTATCCGAGCAGTACTTC	CASSEVSEQYF
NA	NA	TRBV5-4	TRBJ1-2	TGTGCCAGCAGCCCCACAGGGTTGGCTAACTATGGCTACACCTTC	CASSPTGLANYGYTF
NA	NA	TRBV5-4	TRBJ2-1	TGTGCCAGCAAACAGGGGCTAGCGGATGAGCAGTTCTTC	CASKQGLADEQFF
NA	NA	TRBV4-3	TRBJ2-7	TGCGCCAGCAGCCAAGATCATGGGGGCTCCTACGAGCAGTACTTC	CASSQDHGGSYEQYF
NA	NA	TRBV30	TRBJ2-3	TGTGCCTGGAGTGTAATGTCCGGCACCTGGTTGGCGGGCCGGCAAGATACGCAGTATTTT	CAWSVMSGTWLAGRQDTQYF